The TCR beta chain under discussion was sequenced for a study of blood T cell repertoires in COVID-19. Study-level background: Spain, Italy and the United States supplied samples that represented acute and convalescent COVID-19. The cDNA or gDNA used as material had been derived from T cells, B-cell-depleted T cells, or PBMCs.

TCRdb's copy holds only in-frame clones and misses some; the assay was immunoSEQ multiplex PCR. The sample contains about 55,000 clones, over 75% of which appear only once. Germline lookup yields CDR1 LNHDA and CDR2 SQIVND (reference sequence). The CDR3 is 15 amino acids. V was pared by 4 bases and J by 4 bases, with 14 bases between. Source material: peripheral blood. The receptor's source is a man in his 70s with acute or convalescent COVID-19. The chain has TRBV19 and TRBJ2-1; weak D call: TRBD2 (6 bases). CDR3 sequence (DNA): TGTGCCAGTAGTAGACGGGACTCAGCTTACAATGAGCAGTTCTTC. It yields the protein CASSRRDSAYNEQFF.